This T cell receptor beta chain was captured by sequencing in a study of T cell responses to AZD1222 COVID-19 vaccine. About this clone: As yet, its antigen is unknown.

The data were produced by immunoSEQ multiplex PCR, yet TCRdb's version contains in-frame clones alone and is incomplete. The table lists about 97,000 clones, roughly 90% of them singletons, with approximately 7% in the top ten. V trimming: 0 bases; J trimming: 1 base; junction bases outside the gene matches: 3. The CDR3 extends over 15 amino acids. Germline CDR1 MNHEY, CDR2 SVGAGI. General observations from the study: Baseline serostatus was positive in only six AZD1222 recipients. There were repertoire samples only from the period after the peak T cell response. Once two AZD1222 doses were given, Spike-specific TCR breadth and depth went up.

This clonotype was sampled from an adult in good health. The chain recombines TRBV6-5 with TRBJ2-7; 7 bases line up with TRBD2. The sample in question was peripheral blood, obtained on day 0 of AZD1222 vaccination. The CDR3 is CASSYSNSGSYEQYF. The DNA for the CDR3 is TGTGCCAGCAGTTACTCGAATAGCGGGTCCTACGAGCAGTACTTC.